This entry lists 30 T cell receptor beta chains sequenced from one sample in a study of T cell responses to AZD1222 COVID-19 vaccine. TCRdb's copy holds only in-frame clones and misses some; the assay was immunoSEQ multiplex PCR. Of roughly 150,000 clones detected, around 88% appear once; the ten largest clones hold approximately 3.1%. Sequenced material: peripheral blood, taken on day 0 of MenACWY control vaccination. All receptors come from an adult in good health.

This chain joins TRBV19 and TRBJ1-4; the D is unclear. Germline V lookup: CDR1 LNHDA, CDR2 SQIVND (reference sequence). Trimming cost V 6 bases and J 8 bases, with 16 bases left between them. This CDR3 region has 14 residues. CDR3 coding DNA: TGTGCCAGTAGATCCCGTTTTGATTCGGAAAAACTGTTTTTT. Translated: CASRSRFDSEKLFF.

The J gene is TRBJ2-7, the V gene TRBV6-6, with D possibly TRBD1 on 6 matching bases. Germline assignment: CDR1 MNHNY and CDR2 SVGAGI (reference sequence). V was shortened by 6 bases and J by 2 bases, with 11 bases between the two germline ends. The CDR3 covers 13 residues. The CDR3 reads CASRTDRTYEQYF. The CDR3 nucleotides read TGTGCCAGCAGGACGGACAGAACCTACGAGCAGTACTTC.

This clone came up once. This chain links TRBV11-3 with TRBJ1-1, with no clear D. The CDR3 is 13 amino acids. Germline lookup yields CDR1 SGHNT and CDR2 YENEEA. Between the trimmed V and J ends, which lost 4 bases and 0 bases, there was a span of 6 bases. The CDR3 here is CASSSPVNTEAFF. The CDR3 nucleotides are TGTGCCAGCAGCTCCCCGGTGAACACTGAAGCTTTCTTT.

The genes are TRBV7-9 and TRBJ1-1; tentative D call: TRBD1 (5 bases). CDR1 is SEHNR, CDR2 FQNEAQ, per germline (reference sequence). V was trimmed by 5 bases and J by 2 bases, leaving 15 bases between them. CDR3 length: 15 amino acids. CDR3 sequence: CASSLLRGGNTEAFF. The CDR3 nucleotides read TGTGCCAGCAGCCTCCTTAGGGGAGGTAACACTGAAGCTTTCTTT.

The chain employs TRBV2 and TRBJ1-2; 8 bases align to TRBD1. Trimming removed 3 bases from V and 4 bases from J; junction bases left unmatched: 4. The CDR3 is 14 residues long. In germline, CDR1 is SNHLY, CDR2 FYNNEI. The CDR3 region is CASSEAGGLYGYTF. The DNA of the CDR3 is TGTGCCAGCAGTGAGGCAGGGGGCCTCTATGGCTACACCTTC.

CDR3 in amino acids: CAIRQGVTMNTEAFF. The CDR3 nucleotides read TGTGCCATCAGACAGGGGGTAACAATGAACACTGAAGCTTTCTTT. This sequence joins TRBV10-3 and TRBJ1-1; 8 bases are a match to TRBD1. V dropped 6 bases and J dropped 0; count of bases not matched to a gene: 6. The CDR3 covers 15 residues. The germline CDR1 and CDR2 sequences are ENHRY and SYGVKD.

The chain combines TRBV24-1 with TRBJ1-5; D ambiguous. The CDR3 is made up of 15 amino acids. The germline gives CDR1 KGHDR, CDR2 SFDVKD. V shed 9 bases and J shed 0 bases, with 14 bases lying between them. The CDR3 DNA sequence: TGTGCCACCTCTCTAGGGCATTCTAGCAATCAGCCCCAGCATTTT. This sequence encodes CATSLGHSSNQPQHF.

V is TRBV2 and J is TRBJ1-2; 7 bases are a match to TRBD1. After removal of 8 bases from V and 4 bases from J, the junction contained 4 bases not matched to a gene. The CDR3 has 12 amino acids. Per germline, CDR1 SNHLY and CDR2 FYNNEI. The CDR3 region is CASHGTAYGYTF. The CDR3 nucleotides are TGTGCCAGCCACGGGACAGCCTATGGCTACACCTTC.

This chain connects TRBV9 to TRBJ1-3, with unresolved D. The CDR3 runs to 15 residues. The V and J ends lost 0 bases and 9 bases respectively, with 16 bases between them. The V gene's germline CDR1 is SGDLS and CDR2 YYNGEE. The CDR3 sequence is CASSVVDYPGVTIYF. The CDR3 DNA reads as TGTGCCAGCAGCGTAGTTGACTACCCCGGCGTCACCATATATTTT.

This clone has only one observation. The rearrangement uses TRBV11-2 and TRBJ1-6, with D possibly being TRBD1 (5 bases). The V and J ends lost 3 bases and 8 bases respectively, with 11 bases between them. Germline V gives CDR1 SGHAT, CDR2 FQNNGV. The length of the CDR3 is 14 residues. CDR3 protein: CASSLVREDSPLHF. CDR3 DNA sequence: TGTGCCAGCAGCTTGGTCAGGGAGGATTCACCCCTCCACTTT.

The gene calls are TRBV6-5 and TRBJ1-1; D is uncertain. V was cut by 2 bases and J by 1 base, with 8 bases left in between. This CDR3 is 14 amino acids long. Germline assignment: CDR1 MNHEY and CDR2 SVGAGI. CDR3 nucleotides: TGTGCCAGCAGTTACGCGGCGGGGAACACTGAAGCTTTCTTT. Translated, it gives CASSYAAGNTEAFF.

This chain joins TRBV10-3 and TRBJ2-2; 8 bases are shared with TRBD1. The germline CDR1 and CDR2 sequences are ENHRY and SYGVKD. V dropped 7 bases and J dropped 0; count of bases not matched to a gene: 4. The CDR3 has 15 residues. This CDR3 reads CAIKGTGPNTGELFF. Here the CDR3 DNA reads TGTGCCATCAAAGGGACAGGCCCGAACACCGGGGAGCTGTTTTTT.

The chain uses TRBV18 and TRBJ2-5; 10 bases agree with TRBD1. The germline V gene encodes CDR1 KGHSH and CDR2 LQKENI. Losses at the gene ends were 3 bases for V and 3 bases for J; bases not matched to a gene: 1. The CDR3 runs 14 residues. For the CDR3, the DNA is TGTGCCAGCTCACCCGGGACAGGGGAAGAGACCCAGTACTTC. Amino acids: CASSPGTGEETQYF.

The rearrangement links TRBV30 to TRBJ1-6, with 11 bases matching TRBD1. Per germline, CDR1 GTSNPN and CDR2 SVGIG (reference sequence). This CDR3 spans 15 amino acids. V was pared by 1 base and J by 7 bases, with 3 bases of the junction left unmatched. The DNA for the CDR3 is TGTGCCTGGAGTGCCGGGACAGGGGGAAATTCACCCCTCCACTTT. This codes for CAWSAGTGGNSPLHF. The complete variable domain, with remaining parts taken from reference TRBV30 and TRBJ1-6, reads SQTIHQWPATLVQPVGSPLSLECTVEGTSNPNLYWYRQAAGRGLQLLFYSVGIGQISSEVPQNLSASRPQDRQFILSSKKLLLSDSGFYLCAWSAGTGGNSPLHFGNGTRLTVT.

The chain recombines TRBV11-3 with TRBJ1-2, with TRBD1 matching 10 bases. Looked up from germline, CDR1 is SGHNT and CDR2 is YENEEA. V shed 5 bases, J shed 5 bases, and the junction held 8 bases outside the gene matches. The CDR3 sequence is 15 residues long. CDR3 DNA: TGTGCCAGCAGCCAACGGACAGGGGGGTTTTATGGCTACACCTTC. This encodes CASSQRTGGFYGYTF.

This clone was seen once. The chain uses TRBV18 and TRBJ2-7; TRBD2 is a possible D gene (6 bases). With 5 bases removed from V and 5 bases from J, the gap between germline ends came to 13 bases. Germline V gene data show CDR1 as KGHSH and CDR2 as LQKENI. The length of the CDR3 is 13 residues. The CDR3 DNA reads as TGTGCCAGCTCAGCCGGGACTCTCAACGAGCAGTACTTC. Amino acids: CASSAGTLNEQYF.

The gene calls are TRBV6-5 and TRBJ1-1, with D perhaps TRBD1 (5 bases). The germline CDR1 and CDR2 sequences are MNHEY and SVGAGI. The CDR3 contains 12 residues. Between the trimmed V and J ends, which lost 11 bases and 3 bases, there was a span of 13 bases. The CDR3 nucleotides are TGTGCCGGGGGTAAATTAGACACTGAAGCTTTCTTT. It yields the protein CAGGKLDTEAFF.

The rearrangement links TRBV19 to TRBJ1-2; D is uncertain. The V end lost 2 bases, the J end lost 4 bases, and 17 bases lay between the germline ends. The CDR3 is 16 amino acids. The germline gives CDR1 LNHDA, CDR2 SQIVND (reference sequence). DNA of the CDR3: TGTGCCAGTAGTATACGGGAGGCACGATTCCTCTATGGCTACACCTTC. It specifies CASSIREARFLYGYTF.

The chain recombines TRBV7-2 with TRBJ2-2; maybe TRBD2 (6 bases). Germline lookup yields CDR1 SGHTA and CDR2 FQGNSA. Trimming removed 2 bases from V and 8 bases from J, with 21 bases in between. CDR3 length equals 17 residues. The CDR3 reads CASSLHQGGIGTGELFF. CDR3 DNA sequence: TGTGCCAGCAGCTTACACCAGGGAGGCATAGGAACTGGGGAGCTGTTTTTT.

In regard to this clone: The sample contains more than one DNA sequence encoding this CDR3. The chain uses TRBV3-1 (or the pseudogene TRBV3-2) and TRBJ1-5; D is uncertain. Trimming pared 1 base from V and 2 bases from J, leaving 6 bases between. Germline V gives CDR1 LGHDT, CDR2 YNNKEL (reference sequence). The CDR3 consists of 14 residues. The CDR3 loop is CASSQGGGNQPQHF. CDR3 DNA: TGTGCCAGCAGCCAAGGCGGGGGCAATCAGCCCCAGCATTTT.

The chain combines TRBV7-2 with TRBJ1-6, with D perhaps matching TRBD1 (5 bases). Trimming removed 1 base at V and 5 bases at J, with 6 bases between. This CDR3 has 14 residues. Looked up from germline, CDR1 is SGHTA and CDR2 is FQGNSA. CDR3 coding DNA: TGTGCCAGCAGCTTAGGACAGAATAATTCACCCCTCCACTTT. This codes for CASSLGQNNSPLHF.

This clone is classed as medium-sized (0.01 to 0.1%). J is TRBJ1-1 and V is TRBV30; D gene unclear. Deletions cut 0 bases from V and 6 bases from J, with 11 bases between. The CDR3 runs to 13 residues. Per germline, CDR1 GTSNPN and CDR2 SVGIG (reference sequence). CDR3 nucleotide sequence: TGTGCCTGGAGTGTAGGCGGGGTCCCTGAAGCTTTCTTT. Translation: CAWSVGGVPEAFF.

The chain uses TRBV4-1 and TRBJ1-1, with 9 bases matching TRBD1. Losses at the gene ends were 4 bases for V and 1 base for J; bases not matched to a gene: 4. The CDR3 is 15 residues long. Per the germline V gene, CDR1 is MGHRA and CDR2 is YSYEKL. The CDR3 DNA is TGCGCCAGCAGCCTCTTGGACAGGGGGAACACTGAAGCTTTCTTT. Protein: CASSLLDRGNTEAFF.

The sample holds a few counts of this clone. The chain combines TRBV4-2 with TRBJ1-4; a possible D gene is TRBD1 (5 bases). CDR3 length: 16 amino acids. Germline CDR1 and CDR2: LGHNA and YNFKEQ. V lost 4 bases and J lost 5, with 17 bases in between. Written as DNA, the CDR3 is TGTGCCAGCAGCCCCGGGGGGAACCGGGGGAATGAAAAACTGTTTTTT. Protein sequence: CASSPGGNRGNEKLFF.

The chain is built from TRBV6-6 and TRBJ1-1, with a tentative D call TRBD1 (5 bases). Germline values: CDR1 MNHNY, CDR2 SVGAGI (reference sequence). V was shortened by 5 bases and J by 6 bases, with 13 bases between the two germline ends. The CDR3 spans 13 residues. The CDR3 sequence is CASSAALGPEAFF. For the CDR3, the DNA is TGTGCCAGCAGTGCCGCATTGGGGCCTGAAGCTTTCTTT.

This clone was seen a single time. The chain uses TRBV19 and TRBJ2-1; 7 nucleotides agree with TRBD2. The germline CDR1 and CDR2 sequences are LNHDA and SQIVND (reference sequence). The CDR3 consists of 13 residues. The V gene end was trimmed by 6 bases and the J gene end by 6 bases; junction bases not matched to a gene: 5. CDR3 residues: CASSGGNSNEQFF. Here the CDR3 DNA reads TGTGCCAGTAGCGGGGGGAATTCCAATGAGCAGTTCTTC. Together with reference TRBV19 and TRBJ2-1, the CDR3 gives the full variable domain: DGGITQSPKYLFRKEGQNVTLSCEQNLNHDAMYWYRQDPGQGLRLIYYSQIVNDFQKGDIAEGYSVSREKKESFPLTVTSAQKNPTAFYLCASSGGNSNEQFFGPGTRLTVL.

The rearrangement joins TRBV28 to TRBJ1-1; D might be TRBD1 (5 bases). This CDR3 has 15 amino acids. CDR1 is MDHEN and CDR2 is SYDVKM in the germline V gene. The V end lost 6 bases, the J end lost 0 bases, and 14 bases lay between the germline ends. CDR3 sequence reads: CASRPRVGMNTEAFF. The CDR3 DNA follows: TGTGCCAGCAGGCCCAGGGTAGGGATGAACACTGAAGCTTTCTTT.

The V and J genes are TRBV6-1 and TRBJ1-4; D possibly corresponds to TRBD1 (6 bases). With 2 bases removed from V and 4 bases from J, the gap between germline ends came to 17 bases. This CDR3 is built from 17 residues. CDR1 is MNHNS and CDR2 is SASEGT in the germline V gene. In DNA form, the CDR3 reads TGTGCCAGCAGTGAAAATTTTTTCGGACAGCATAATGAAAAACTGTTTTTT. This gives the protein CASSENFFGQHNEKLFF.

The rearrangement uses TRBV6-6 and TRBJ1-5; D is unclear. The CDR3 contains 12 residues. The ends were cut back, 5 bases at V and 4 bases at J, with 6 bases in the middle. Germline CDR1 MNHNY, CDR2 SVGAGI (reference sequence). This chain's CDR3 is CASSTINQPQHF. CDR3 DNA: TGTGCCAGCAGTACGATAAATCAGCCCCAGCATTTT.

The CDR3, as DNA: TGTGCCAGCAGCTTTAGCAATCAGCCCCAGCATTTT. Translation: CASSFSNQPQHF. The chain links TRBV7-2 to TRBJ1-5; D is unclear. The CDR3 extends over 12 amino acids. CDR1 and CDR2 from the germline V gene are SGHTA and FQGNSA. Trimming took 3 bases from V and 0 from J, leaving 0 bases between them.